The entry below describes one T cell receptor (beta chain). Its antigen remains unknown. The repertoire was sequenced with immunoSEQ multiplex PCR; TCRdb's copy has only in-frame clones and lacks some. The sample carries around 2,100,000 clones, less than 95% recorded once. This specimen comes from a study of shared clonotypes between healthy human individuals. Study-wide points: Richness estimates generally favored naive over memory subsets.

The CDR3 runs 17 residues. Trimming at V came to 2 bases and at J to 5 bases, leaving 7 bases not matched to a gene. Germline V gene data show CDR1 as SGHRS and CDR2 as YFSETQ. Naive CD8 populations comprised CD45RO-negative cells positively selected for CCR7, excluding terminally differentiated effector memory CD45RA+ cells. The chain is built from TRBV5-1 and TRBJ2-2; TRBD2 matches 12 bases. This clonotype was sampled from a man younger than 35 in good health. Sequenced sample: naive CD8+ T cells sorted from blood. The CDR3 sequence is CASSLKTSGSQTGELFF. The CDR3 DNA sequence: TGCGCCAGCAGCTTAAAGACTAGCGGGAGTCAAACCGGGGAGCTGTTTTTT.